A single sample is the source of the 17 T cell receptor beta chains below, sequenced in a study of blood T cell repertoires in COVID-19. Sequencing was performed with immunoSEQ multiplex PCR; in TCRdb, only in-frame clones are kept and a portion is missing. The table shows about 170,000 clones, with approximately 83% occurring only once. Material: peripheral blood. These receptors were taken from a human donor with acute or convalescent COVID-19. The donor label of this sample is uncertain.

The CDR3 bases are TGCGCCAGCAGCTTGGGGCTGACCGGGACAGGGGTCCCTAACTATGGCTACACCTTC. Residues: CASSLGLTGTGVPNYGYTF. The chain uses TRBV5-1 and TRBJ1-2; 10 nucleotides align to TRBD1. Losses at the gene ends were 0 bases for V and 0 bases for J; bases not matched to a gene: 11. The germline V gene has CDR1 SGHRS and CDR2 YFSETQ. The length of the CDR3 is 19 residues.

This clone occurred a few times. This chain links TRBV19 with TRBJ1-1; possible D gene TRBD1, 5 bases. This CDR3 comprises 13 residues. With 6 bases removed from V and 3 bases from J, the gap between germline ends came to 11 bases. Germline V gives CDR1 LNHDA, CDR2 SQIVND (reference sequence). The CDR3 loop is CASREDRDTEAFF. CDR3 nucleotide sequence: TGTGCCAGTAGGGAAGACAGAGACACTGAAGCTTTCTTT. Using reference TRBV19 and TRBJ1-1 for the parts outside the CDR3, the full variable domain is DGGITQSPKYLFRKEGQNVTLSCEQNLNHDAMYWYRQDPGQGLRLIYYSQIVNDFQKGDIAEGYSVSREKKESFPLTVTSAQKNPTAFYLCASREDRDTEAFFGQGTRLTVV.

CDR3 amino acids: CASSPDRGLNGYTF. CDR3 in DNA: TGCGCCAGCAGCCCGGACAGGGGTCTCAATGGCTACACCTTC. V gene TRBV4-1 combines with J gene TRBJ1-2, with TRBD1 matching 9 bases. There are 14 residues in the CDR3. CDR1 MGHRA and CDR2 YSYEKL come from the germline V gene. V shed 4 bases, J shed 6 bases, and the junction held 6 bases outside the gene matches.

This chain joins TRBV27 and TRBJ1-1; D is unclear. The CDR3 consists of 13 residues. Germline assignment: CDR1 MNHEY and CDR2 SMNVEV (reference sequence). V shed 5 bases and J shed 7 bases, with 14 bases lying between them. CDR3 DNA sequence: TGTGCCAGCAGTCCCCGAACAGCCGGTGAAGCTTTCTTT. Translation gives CASSPRTAGEAFF.

This clone was detected once. The rearrangement uses TRBV18 and TRBJ1-5; tentative D call: TRBD1 (5 bases). Germline CDR1 reads KGHSH; CDR2 reads LQKENI. The CDR3 loop spans 14 amino acids. The germline V and J ends were trimmed by 3 bases and 2 bases, with 8 bases remaining between them. In DNA, the CDR3 is TGTGCCAGCTCACCCCTCAGGGGCAATCAGCCCCAGCATTTT. As protein: CASSPLRGNQPQHF.

The CDR3 bases are TGTGCCAGCAGTTTTGGTCTGTCAGGGAACACCGGGGAGCTGTTTTTT. It specifies CASSFGLSGNTGELFF. This sequence joins TRBV28 and TRBJ2-2; D remains unclear. Per germline, CDR1 MDHEN and CDR2 SYDVKM. Trimming removed 3 bases at V and 1 base at J, with 12 bases between. The CDR3 has 16 amino acids.

This clone was observed a few times. The rearrangement joins TRBV11-2 to TRBJ1-2, with TRBD1 identical over 7 bases. The ends lost 5 bases at V and 6 bases at J; junction bases unmatched: 12. The CDR3 spans 15 residues. Germline V gene lookup returns CDR1 SGHAT and CDR2 FQNNGV. The CDR3 bases are TGTGCCAGCAGCCCTATCAAGGGGGCAGGGGATGGCTACACCTTC. As protein: CASSPIKGAGDGYTF. The full variable domain, its missing parts supplied by reference TRBV11-2 and TRBJ1-2, is EAGVAQSPRYKIIEKRQSVAFWCNPISGHATLYWYQQILGQGPKLLIQFQNNGVVDDSQLPKDRFSAERLKGVDSTLKIQPAKLEDSAVYLCASSPIKGAGDGYTFGSGTRLTVV.

The CDR3 sequence: CASSQGFFRGRASEQYF. The CDR3 DNA follows: TGCGCCAGCAGCCAAGGTTTTTTCAGGGGGCGAGCTTCCGAGCAGTACTTC. The chain employs TRBV4-1 and TRBJ2-7; 8 nucleotides match TRBD1. CDR3 length: 17 amino acids. Germline trimming cut 1 base from V and 6 bases from J; bases unmatched to any gene: 14. Germline V lookup: CDR1 MGHRA, CDR2 YSYEKL.

This chain joins TRBV2 and TRBJ1-1; TRBD1 matches at 10 bases. The V gene end was trimmed by 7 bases and the J gene end by 5 bases; junction bases not matched to a gene: 4. The germline CDR1 and CDR2 sequences are SNHLY and FYNNEI. CDR3 length: 13 residues. CDR3 nucleotides: TGTGCCAGCAAAGGGACAGGGGAGACTGAAGCTTTCTTT. Protein: CASKGTGETEAFF.

The sample holds one count of this clone. The genes are TRBV6-5 and TRBJ2-1; D is ambiguous. Germline CDR1 MNHEY, CDR2 SVGAGI. V was cut by 2 bases and J by 0 bases, with 11 bases left in between. CDR3 length equals 16 residues. The CDR3 DNA reads TGTGCCAGCAGTTACGGGCAGCAGAGCTCCTACAATGAGCAGTTCTTC. It codes for CASSYGQQSSYNEQFF.

This clone was recorded a few times. The chain has TRBV9 and TRBJ2-2, with D unclear. CDR3 size: 16 residues. CDR1 is SGDLS, CDR2 YYNGEE, per germline. V gave up 0 bases and J gave up 3 bases, with 12 bases separating them. Here the CDR3 reads CASSVAGYLDTGELFF. DNA of the CDR3: TGTGCCAGCAGCGTAGCCGGTTATCTTGACACCGGGGAGCTGTTTTTT.

The V call is TRBV7-9, the J call TRBJ1-3; D possibly corresponds to TRBD1 (5 bases). Per germline, CDR1 SEHNR and CDR2 FQNEAQ (reference sequence). The length of the CDR3 is 16 residues. The V gene lost 7 bases and the J gene lost 5 bases, with 21 bases spanning the gap. The chain's CDR3 is CASTGEAVGPRNTIYF. The CDR3 coding sequence is TGTGCCAGCACGGGGGAGGCTGTAGGGCCGCGAAACACCATATATTTT.

This chain uses TRBV2 with TRBJ2-1; TRBD2 agrees at 12 bases. There are 12 residues in the CDR3. V trimming: 7 bases; J trimming: 13 bases; junction bases outside the gene matches: 5. CDR1 SNHLY and CDR2 FYNNEI come from the germline V gene. DNA of the CDR3: TGTGCCAGCAAAGCTAGCGGGGGGGCCCAGTTCTTC. Its translation is CASKASGGAQFF.

This rearrangement joins TRBV20-1 to TRBJ2-1; weak D call: TRBD1 (5 bases). The CDR3 length is 14 residues. In germline, CDR1 is DFQATT, CDR2 SNEGSKA (reference sequence). Trimming removed 3 bases from V and 10 bases from J, with 19 bases in between. CDR3 DNA: TGCAGTGCTAGTGGGGCGACAGCGTTGAAAGAGCAGTTCTTC. This translates into CSASGATALKEQFF.

V usage is TRBV6-1 and J usage is TRBJ1-1; tentatively, D is TRBD1 (6 bases). Germline loops: CDR1 MNHNS, CDR2 SASEGT. The CDR3 has 13 residues. The V end was cut by 4 bases, the J end by 3 bases, with 9 bases between. This CDR3 is CASSVTGYTEAFF. The CDR3 DNA follows: TGTGCCAGCAGTGTTACAGGGTACACTGAAGCTTTCTTT.

This clone was picked up a small number of times. This chain connects TRBV3-1 (or the pseudogene TRBV3-2) to TRBJ1-6; no definite D call. CDR3 length: 14 residues. Trimming removed 6 bases from V and 0 bases from J, with 6 bases in between. Germline V gene data show CDR1 as LGHDT and CDR2 as YNNKEL (reference sequence). Here the CDR3 reads CASSTSSYNSPLHF. CDR3 nucleotides: TGTGCCAGCAGTACTAGCTCCTATAATTCACCCCTCCACTTT.

This clone showed up just once. The V and J genes are TRBV6-4 and TRBJ2-7; 7 nucleotides agree with TRBD2. Germline V gene sequence: CDR1 MRHNA, CDR2 SNTAGT. CDR3 size: 14 residues. The trim removed 5 bases at V and 5 bases at J, leaving 9 bases unmatched. The CDR3, as DNA: TGTGCCAGCAGTCCTCGGGGAGGGCTCAACGAGCAGTACTTC. This codes for CASSPRGGLNEQYF.